A selection of T cell receptor beta chains follows, all from one sample in a study of blood T cell repertoires in COVID-19. Repertoires were generated with immunoSEQ multiplex PCR, while TCRdb's copy carries only in-frame clones and drops some. The table includes about 160,000 clones, around four fifths detected once. The sample was peripheral blood. The receptors stem from a man aged 65 to 85 with acute or convalescent COVID-19. Both conserved end residues are part of each CDR3. D genes are given only for firm matches. A row's size may be missing; if present it is once, few, many or a size class.

TRBJ2-5 . TRBD1 TRBV12-3/TRBV12-4 13 CASWDRLQETQYF TGTGCCAGCTGGGACAGGCTGCAAGAGACCCAGTACTTC
TRBJ2-3 few TRBD2 TRBV15 18 CATSRVGLAGGPADTQYF TGTGCCACCAGCAGAGTCGGTCTAGCGGGGGGGCCAGCAGATACGCAGTATTTT
TRBJ2-1 . . TRBV6-2/TRBV6-3 16 CASSPHGRTSYNEQFF TGTGCCAGCAGCCCTCATGGGCGGACATCCTACAATGAGCAGTTCTTC
TRBJ1-1 . TRBD1 TRBV5-1 13 CASSGQGDTEAFF TGCGCCAGCAGCGGACAGGGGGACACTGAAGCTTTCTTT
TRBJ2-7 . TRBD2 TRBV10-3 12 CASVAGAYEQYF TGTGCCAGCGTGGCGGGAGCTTACGAGCAGTACTTC
TRBJ2-7 . TRBD1 TRBV27 13 CASSLSTGAVQYF TGTGCCAGCAGTTTATCTACAGGGGCCGTACAGTACTTC
TRBJ1-4 . . TRBV19 14 CASKGLSINEKLFF TGTGCCAGTAAGGGGCTCTCCATTAATGAAAAACTGTTTTTT
TRBJ2-4 . TRBD1 TRBV4-1 17 CASSQGRTGVAKNIQYF TGCGCCAGCAGCCAAGGGAGGACAGGGGTGGCCAAAAACATTCAGTACTTC
TRBJ2-7 once . TRBV18 15 CASSPTRGTGYEQYF TGTGCCAGCTCACCGACCCGCGGGACGGGCTACGAGCAGTACTTC
TRBJ2-7 . . TRBV23-1 14 CARSLAGTPYEQYF TGCGCCCGCTCCCTCGCCGGGACACCTTACGAGCAGTACTTC
TRBJ2-1 . TRBD2 TRBV6-5 15 CASRSGTSGGYNNFF TGTGCCAGCAGATCAGGGACTAGCGGGGGATACAACAATTTCTTC
TRBJ1-6 few TRBD1 TRBV19 16 CASSTARTGSYSPLHF TGTGCCAGTAGTACCGCTCGGACAGGGAGTTATTCACCCCTCCACTTT
TRBJ2-2 . TRBD2 TRBV18 16 CASSPPAGGSTGELFF TGTGCCAGCTCACCACCAGCGGGGGGAAGCACCGGGGAGCTGTTTTTT
TRBJ2-3 . TRBD2 TRBV28 13 CASSTSGRDTQYF TGTGCCAGCAGTACTAGCGGGAGGGATACGCAGTATTTT
TRBJ2-1 . TRBD2 TRBV24-1 17 CATSDLWTSGRVGEQFF TGTGCCACCAGTGATTTGTGGACTAGCGGGAGGGTGGGTGAGCAGTTCTTC
TRBJ1-4 once TRBD1 TRBV9 15 CASSFGQGESEKLFF TGTGCCAGCAGCTTTGGACAGGGTGAGAGTGAAAAACTGTTTTTT
TRBJ2-1 . TRBD2 TRBV5-8 18 CASSLYRTSGLSHNEQFF TGTGCCAGCAGCCTATATCGTACTAGCGGACTTTCTCACAATGAGCAGTTCTTC
TRBJ2-1 . . TRBV5-3 16 CARSRTQVPSYNEQFF TGTGCCAGAAGTCGAACACAGGTTCCCTCCTACAATGAGCAGTTCTTC
TRBJ1-2 . TRBD1 TRBV2 13 CASSGDRADGYTF TGTGCCAGCAGTGGGGACAGAGCAGATGGCTACACCTTC
TRBJ2-5 . TRBD2 TRBV24-1 15 CATSDRTAGQETQYF TGTGCCACCAGTGATAGAACAGCGGGACAAGAGACCCAGTACTTC
TRBJ2-7 . . TRBV19 14 CASSEWRSSYEQYF TGTGCCAGTTCAGAGTGGCGGTCCTCCTACGAGCAGTACTTC
TRBJ2-2 . TRBD2 TRBV27 16 CASSLASGGLIGELFF TGTGCCAGCAGTTTAGCTAGCGGGGGACTGATCGGGGAGCTGTTTTTT
TRBJ1-2 . . TRBV4-1 15 CASSQGTAANYGYTF TGCGCCAGCAGCCAAGGGACAGCAGCTAACTATGGCTACACCTTC
TRBJ2-3 . . TRBV10-3 15 CAISESLRVLDTQYF TGTGCCATCAGTGAGTCGTTGCGGGTTTTAGATACGCAGTATTTT
TRBJ1-1 . . TRBV27 15 CASSTLQGWRTEAFF TGTGCCAGCAGTACGTTACAGGGTTGGAGAACTGAAGCTTTCTTT
TRBJ1-2 . . TRBV6-1 12 CASSDRFDGYTF TGTGCCAGCAGTGACAGGTTTGATGGCTACACCTTC
TRBJ2-5 . . TRBV3-1/TRBV3-2 16 CASSQGPGQPQETQYF TGTGCCAGCAGCCAAGGTCCAGGACAACCCCAAGAGACCCAGTACTTC
TRBJ2-1 . TRBD2 TRBV11-2 18 CASSLAQGLAGAGDEQFF TGTGCCAGCAGCTTAGCCCAGGGACTAGCGGGAGCGGGCGATGAGCAGTTCTTC
TRBJ2-7 . TRBD1 TRBV7-6 14 CASSLATGGYEQYF TGTGCCAGCAGCTTAGCCACAGGGGGGTACGAGCAGTACTTC
TRBJ2-1 . TRBD2 TRBV7-2 15 CASSLWASGDHEQFF TGTGCCAGCAGCTTATGGGCTAGCGGGGACCATGAGCAGTTCTTC
TRBJ1-4 . . TRBV21-1 13 CASSKRDSGKTVF TGTGCCAGCAGCAAACGGGACAGTGGAAAAACTGTTTTT
TRBJ1-2 . . TRBV12-3/TRBV12-4 13 CASTQDSNYGYTF TGTGCCAGCACCCAAGACTCTAACTATGGCTACACCTTC
TRBJ2-1 . TRBD1 TRBV6-4 14 CASTSTGVHNEQFF TGTGCCAGCACCAGTACAGGGGTGCACAATGAGCAGTTCTTC
TRBJ2-7 . TRBD2 TRBV2 13 CASNVLANYEQYF TGTGCCAGCAACGTACTAGCGAACTACGAGCAGTACTTC
TRBJ1-5 few . TRBV6-6 16 CASSVGGREGNQPQHF TGTGCCAGCTCAGTGGGGGGGCGCGAGGGCAATCAGCCCCAGCATTTT
TRBJ2-3 . TRBD1 TRBV9 13 CASSVAGQGSIYF TGTGCCAGCAGCGTCGCGGGACAGGGATCGATTTATTTT
TRBJ2-1 . . TRBV27 11 CASSSGNEQFF TGTGCCAGCAGTTCGGGGAATGAGCAGTTCTTC
TRBJ2-3 . . TRBV5-1 12 CASSLDRDTQYF TGCGCCAGCAGCTTGGATCGGGATACGCAGTATTTT
TRBJ2-5 . . TRBV19 14 CASSIGLAVEAQYF TGTGCCAGTAGTATAGGGTTAGCGGTTGAGGCCCAGTACTTC
TRBJ2-1 many . TRBV3-1/TRBV3-2 14 CASSKGASYNEQFF TGTGCCAGCAGCAAAGGGGCGTCCTACAATGAGCAGTTCTTC
TRBJ2-7 . TRBD1 TRBV30 16 CAWSVLFGRGSYEQYF TGTGCCTGGAGTGTACTTTTCGGCAGGGGGTCCTACGAGCAGTACTTC
TRBJ1-2 . . TRBV5-1 13 CASNAQGNYGYTF TGCGCCAGCAACGCACAGGGCAACTATGGCTACACCTTC
TRBJ2-7 . TRBD2 TRBV6-5 14 CASAKGLAGSEQYF TGTGCCAGCGCTAAGGGACTAGCGGGATCCGAGCAGTACTTC
TRBJ1-1 few TRBD1 TRBV12-5 12 CASGLGGAEAFF TGTGCTAGTGGTTTAGGGGGCGCTGAAGCTTTCTTT
TRBJ1-2 . . TRBV20-1 11 CSARDSYGYTF TGCAGTGCTAGGGACAGCTATGGCTACACCTTC
TRBJ2-3 . . TRBV24-1 14 CATSDSGGTDTQYF TGTGCCACCAGTGATAGCGGAGGCACAGATACGCAGTATTTT
TRBJ2-7 . . TRBV6-1 12 CASSEINGEQYF TGTGCCAGCAGTGAAATCAACGGGGAGCAGTACTTC
TRBJ2-1 . TRBD2 TRBV11-3 15 CASSEGTSGLNEQFF TGTGCCAGCAGCGAAGGGACTAGCGGGCTAAATGAGCAGTTCTTC
TRBJ2-2 . . TRBV29-1 14 CSVAGTLNTGELFF TGCAGCGTTGCCGGGACTTTGAACACCGGGGAGCTGTTTTTT
TRBJ2-3 . . TRBV9 14 CASEGGLSTDTQYF TGTGCCAGCGAGGGGGGGCTTAGCACAGATACGCAGTATTTT
TRBJ2-7 . TRBD1 TRBV30 16 CAWSGTGGKSSYEQYF TGTGCCTGGAGTGGGACAGGGGGTAAATCCTCCTACGAGCAGTACTTC
TRBJ1-1 . . TRBV15 15 CATSRTGVGDTEAFF TGTGCCACCAGCAGGACGGGGGTGGGGGACACTGAAGCTTTCTTT
TRBJ1-6 . . TRBV6-5 14 CASSYSRSSSPLHF TGTGCCAGCAGTTACTCAAGGAGTAGTTCACCCCTCCACTTT
TRBJ2-2 . . TRBV15 16 CATSRGQSSNTGELFF TGTGCCACCAGCAGAGGACAGTCTTCGAACACCGGGGAGCTGTTTTTT
TRBJ2-1 . TRBD2 TRBV24-1 14 CATRPGGVANEQFF TGTGCCACCAGGCCCGGGGGGGTAGCGAATGAGCAGTTCTTC
TRBJ1-3 . . TRBV28 14 CASSPASSGNTIYF TGTGCCAGCAGCCCCGCGAGCTCTGGAAACACCATATATTTT
TRBJ2-7 . . TRBV6-1 13 CASSEGLAYEQYF TGTGCCAGCAGTGAAGGACTGGCCTACGAGCAGTACTTC